This TCR beta chain emerged from a study of beta chain features in type 1 diabetes. This clone has just a few counts. Sequencing targeted expressed TCRB transcripts, as all isolated RNA had been reverse transcribed. The method was immunoSEQ multiplex PCR; TCRdb's version includes in-frame clones alone and lacks a portion of them. The sample has about 250,000 clones, over 12% seen once; the top ten hold around 0.03%. The junction had 4 bases not matched to a gene; V was cut back by 5 bases and J by 2 bases. Germline CDR1 and CDR2: SEHNR and FQNEAQ (reference sequence). This CDR3 comprises 16 residues. The sequenced sample consisted of naive CD4+ T cells from blood. The receptor's source is a woman in her thirties or forties in good health. The chain joins TRBV7-9 to TRBJ2-3, with 13 bases lining up with TRBD2. The CDR3 reads CASSTGLAGSTDTQYF. CDR3 in DNA: TGTGCCAGCAGCACGGGACTAGCGGGGTCCACAGATACGCAGTATTTT.